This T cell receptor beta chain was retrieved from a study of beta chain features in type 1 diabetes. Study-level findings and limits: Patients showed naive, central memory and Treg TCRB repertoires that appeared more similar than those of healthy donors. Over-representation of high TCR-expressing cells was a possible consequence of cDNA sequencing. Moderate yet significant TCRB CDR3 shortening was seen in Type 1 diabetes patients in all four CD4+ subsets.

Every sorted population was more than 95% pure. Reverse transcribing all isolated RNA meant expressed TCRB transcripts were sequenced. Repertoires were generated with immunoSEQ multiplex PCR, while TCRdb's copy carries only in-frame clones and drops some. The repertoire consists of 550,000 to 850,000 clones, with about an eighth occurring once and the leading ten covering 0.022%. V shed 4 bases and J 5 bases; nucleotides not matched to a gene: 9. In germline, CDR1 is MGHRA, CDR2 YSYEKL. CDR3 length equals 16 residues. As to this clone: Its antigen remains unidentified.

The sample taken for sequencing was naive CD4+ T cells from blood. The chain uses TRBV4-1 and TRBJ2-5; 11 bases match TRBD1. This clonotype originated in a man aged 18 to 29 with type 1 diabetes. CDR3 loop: CASSRTGQGVAETQYF. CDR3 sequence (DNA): TGCGCCAGCAGCCGAACGGGACAGGGGGTGGCGGAGACCCAGTACTTC.